This T cell receptor beta chain was recorded in a study of control samples from healthy donors and cancer patients. Here immunoSEQ multiplex PCR was the method, and the copy in TCRdb shows in-frame clones only, minus some. Of 40,000 or so clones in the sample, around 90% were seen once. V was pared by 2 bases and J by 0 bases, with 2 bases between. This CDR3 is 14 amino acids long. Germline loops: CDR1 KGHSH, CDR2 LQKENI. Sample: PBMCs. The receptor was isolated from a woman aged 40 to 50 with head and neck cancer. The genes are TRBV18 and TRBJ2-6; D not certain. The CDR3 reads CASSPISGANVLTF. For the CDR3, the DNA is TGTGCCAGCTCACCAATCTCTGGGGCCAACGTCCTGACTTTC.